These T cell receptor beta chains were read from a single sample in a study of graft-versus-host responses after intestinal transplantation. Only in-frame clones appear in the TCRdb table, and some are missing; sequencing was by immunoSEQ multiplex PCR. This table has nearly 100,000 clones, approximately 90% appearing once. This specimen was PBMCs, taken around 450 days after intestinal transplant. Receptors were obtained from a human patient who received an intestinal transplant, so some T cells may come from the graft donor. Both conserved end residues are part of each CDR3. Each record gives: D gene, clone size, J gene, V gene, CDR3 DNA, CDR3 protein. The D gene is left open where the match is weak. Rows give clone size only sometimes, using once, few, many, or a class for an expanded clone.

. | . | TRBJ2-5 | TRBV7-9 | TGTGCCAGCAGCGGGCGGACAGCACAAGAGACCCAGTACTTC | CASSGRTAQETQYF
TRBD1 | . | TRBJ2-1 | TRBV11-1 | TGTGCCAGCAGCTTAATTGGGACAGGGAATGAGCAGTTCTTC | CASSLIGTGNEQFF
. | . | TRBJ1-6 | TRBV6-5 | TGTGCCAGCAGTTTACACCGGGACAAGGCTAATTCACCCCTCCACTTT | CASSLHRDKANSPLHF
. | . | TRBJ1-4 | TRBV15 | TGTGCCACCAGCAGAGATACGATCGCAACTAATGAAAAACTGTTTTTT | CATSRDTIATNEKLFF
. | . | TRBJ1-1 | TRBV5-1 | TGCGCCAGCAGCTTTGCAGGGGATGGTGAAGCTTTCTTT | CASSFAGDGEAFF
. | . | TRBJ1-1 | TRBV11-2 | TGTGCCAGCAGCCCCCAAACAGGGACGGGTGAAGCTTTCTTT | CASSPQTGTGEAFF
. | few | TRBJ2-1 | TRBV9 | TGTGCCAGCAGCGTAGCTCTTGGAGGTGAGCAGTTCTTC | CASSVALGGEQFF
. | . | TRBJ1-5 | TRBV5-4 | TGTGCCAGCAGTCACGACCGACTTCAGAGAAATAGCAATCAGCCCCAGCATTTT | CASSHDRLQRNSNQPQHF
TRBD1 | . | TRBJ2-7 | TRBV7-6 | TGTGCCAGCAGCGACCGGGACAGGTTCTACTTC | CASSDRDRFYF
. | . | TRBJ1-5 | TRBV19 | TGTGCCAGTACCTGGGGCGGCAGGGCGGGCCAGCCCCAGCATTTT | CASTWGGRAGQPQHF
. | . | TRBJ2-1 | TRBV27 | TGTGCCAGCAGTTCAACAGGGAGCTCCTACAATGAGCAGTTCTTC | CASSSTGSSYNEQFF
. | . | TRBJ2-1 | TRBV20-1 | TGCAGTGCTAGTCCTCGGATTGAGCAGTTCTTC | CSASPRIEQFF
TRBD1 | once | TRBJ2-3 | TRBV2 | TGTGCCAGCAGTGATCTGGGACAGCCAACAGATACGCAGTATTTT | CASSDLGQPTDTQYF
. | . | TRBJ1-6 | TRBV27 | TGTGCCGCAAGGGGGGGGGCTAATGGTTCACCCCTCCACTTT | CAARGGANGSPLHF
. | . | TRBJ2-7 | TRBV5-1 | TGCGCCAGCAGCTTGGAGGCGAAGAGCTCCTACGAGCAGTACTTC | CASSLEAKSSYEQYF
. | . | TRBJ2-3 | TRBV12-5 | TGTGCTAGTGGTTTCCACACAGATACGCAGTATTTT | CASGFHTDTQYF
. | once | TRBJ1-2 | TRBV21-1 | TGTGCCGGGTGGGCAGCTATGCGTGGCTACACCTTC | CAGWAAMRGYTF
. | . | TRBJ2-7 | TRBV19 | TGTGCCAGTAGTATCAGGCGGAACTACGAGCAGTACTTC | CASSIRRNYEQYF
TRBD2 | . | TRBJ2-7 | TRBV15 | TGTGCCACCAGCCGCGGGCGGGGGGTCGCCTACGAGCAGTACTTC | CATSRGRGVAYEQYF
TRBD1 | . | TRBJ1-6 | TRBV15 | TGTGCCACCAGCAGAATACAGGGGGCAAATTCACCCCTCCACTTT | CATSRIQGANSPLHF
. | . | TRBJ1-5 | TRBV4-1 | TGCGCCAGCAGCCAAGTAAGAGGCAGGGGCGGGAATCAGCCCCAGCATTTT | CASSQVRGRGGNQPQHF
TRBD1 | . | TRBJ1-6 | TRBV6-6 | TGTGCCAGCAGACAGGGACAGGGTTCACCCCTCCACTTT | CASRQGQGSPLHF
. | . | TRBJ1-2 | TRBV10-3 | TGTGCCATCAGTGATGACAGCCCCTATGGCTACACCTTC | CAISDDSPYGYTF
. | . | TRBJ1-1 | TRBV9 | TGTGCCAGCAGCGAGGGACACAACACTGAAGCTTTCTTT | CASSEGHNTEAFF
. | once | TRBJ2-7 | TRBV19 | TGTGCCAGTAGTATAGCCTCGGGACCACCATACGAGCAGTACTTC | CASSIASGPPYEQYF